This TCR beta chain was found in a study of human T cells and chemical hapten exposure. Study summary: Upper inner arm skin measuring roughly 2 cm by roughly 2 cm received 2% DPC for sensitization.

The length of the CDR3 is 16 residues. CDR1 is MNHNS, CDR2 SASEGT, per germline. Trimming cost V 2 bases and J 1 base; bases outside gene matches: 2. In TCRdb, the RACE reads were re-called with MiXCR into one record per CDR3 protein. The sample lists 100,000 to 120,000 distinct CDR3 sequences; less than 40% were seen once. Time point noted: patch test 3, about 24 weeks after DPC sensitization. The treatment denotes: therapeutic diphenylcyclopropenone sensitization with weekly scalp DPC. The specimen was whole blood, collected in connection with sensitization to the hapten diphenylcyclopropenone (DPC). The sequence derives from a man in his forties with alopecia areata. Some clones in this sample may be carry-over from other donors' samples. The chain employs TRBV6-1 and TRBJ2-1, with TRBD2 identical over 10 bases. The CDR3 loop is CASSESSGRSYNEQFF. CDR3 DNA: TGTGCCAGCAGTGAATCTAGCGGGAGATCCTACAATGAGCAGTTCTTC.